Sequencing of this T cell receptor beta chain was carried out in a study of T and B cells in COVID-19 patients. Study-wide background: COVID-19 patients gave peripheral blood either during active infection or after recovery. In the active-infection cohort, about 90% of the 20 patients had comorbidities linked to unfavorable COVID-19 outcome. Study-wide points: At recovery TRB diversity and richness exceeded healthy donors, after highly clonal active COVID-19 repertoires. Exclusive to the recovered cohort were more than 2,000 TCR clusters, some 32 of them with low generation probability.

The sample holds a few counts of this clonotype. The antigen is unknown. Multiplex PCR with BIOMED2 TRB-A/B primer pools amplified TRB rearrangements. TCRdb recomputed calls from the multiplex PCR reads with MiXCR, one row per CDR3 protein. The table includes tens of thousands of distinct CDR3 sequences, around a third detected once. CDR1 ENHRY and CDR2 SYGVKD come from the germline V gene. CDR3 length: 14 residues. The J segment lost 2 bases and the V segment lost 4 bases, leaving 1 base of the junction unmatched. Blood genomic DNA input for TRB amplification was about 240-550 ng. The sequence was obtained from a human donor who had recovered from COVID-19. The chain employs TRBV10-3 and TRBJ2-3; 9 positions agree with TRBD1. Source material: blood. The CDR3 bases are TGTGCCATCAGTGGGGACAGGGCCACAGATACGCAGTATTTT. Encoded protein: CAISGDRATDTQYF.